The 9 T cell receptor beta chains below all came from one sample that was sequenced in a study of cytomegalovirus exposure and HLA in healthy donors. It was with 60 Vbeta and 13 Jbeta primers that the PCR ran. TCRdb keeps only in-frame clones here, not all; method: immunoSEQ multiplex PCR. The sample yields tens of thousands of clones, around three quarters seen once. The sample was PBMCs. The source is a man aged 40-49 years in good health and CMV-seronegative.

The chain carries TRBV19 and TRBJ1-2; D is ambiguous. The ends were cut back, 8 bases at V and 1 base at J, with 11 bases in the middle. CDR3 length: 13 residues. Germline assignment: CDR1 LNHDA and CDR2 SQIVND (reference sequence). For the CDR3, the DNA is TGTGCCAGTTCAACAAGAAATAACTATGGCTACACCTTC. Encoded protein: CASSTRNNYGYTF. Using reference TRBV19 and TRBJ1-2 for the parts outside the CDR3, the full variable domain is DGGITQSPKYLFRKEGQNVTLSCEQNLNHDAMYWYRQDPGQGLRLIYYSQIVNDFQKGDIAEGYSVSREKKESFPLTVTSAQKNPTAFYLCASSTRNNYGYTFGSGTRLTVV.

This CDR3 reads CASSLAPGLPYNEQFF. CDR3 DNA: TGTGCCAGCAGCTTAGCTCCGGGACTACCCTACAATGAGCAGTTCTTC. The rearrangement uses TRBV7-9 and TRBJ2-1, with 7 bases fitting TRBD2. The CDR3 contains 16 residues. V was pared by 0 bases and J by 2 bases, with 4 bases of the junction left unmatched. The V gene's germline CDR1 is SEHNR and CDR2 FQNEAQ (reference sequence). The full variable domain, completed using reference TRBV7-9 and TRBJ2-1, is DTGVSQNPRHKITKRGQNVTFRCDPISEHNRLYWYRQTLGQGPEFLTYFQNEAQLEKSRLLSDRFSAERPKGSFSTLEIQRTEQGDSAMYLCASSLAPGLPYNEQFFGPGTRLTVL.

The chain carries TRBV5-4 and TRBJ2-7; unclear D gene. V lost 4 bases and J lost 6, with 11 bases in between. The CDR3 spans 12 residues. CDR1 and CDR2 from the germline V gene are SGHNT and YYREEE (reference sequence). CDR3 in DNA: TGTGCCAGCAGCAGTCTAGTTTCCGAGCAGTACTTC. Encoded protein: CASSSLVSEQYF. Full variable domain (rest looked up from reference TRBV5-4 and TRBJ2-7): ETGVTQSPTHLIKTRGQQVTLRCSSQSGHNTVSWYQQALGQGPQFIFQYYREEENGRGNFPPRFSGLQFPNYSSELNVNALELDDSALYLCASSSLVSEQYFGPGTRLTVT.

This chain uses TRBV4-2 with TRBJ1-4, with 7 bases lining up with TRBD1. Germline V CDR1 and CDR2: LGHNA, YNFKEQ. J was trimmed by 8 bases and V by 3 bases; bases with no gene match: 12. This CDR3 comprises 16 residues. The CDR3 region has the DNA TGTGCCAGCAGCCACCTCCGGGACAGTTTATCCGAAAAACTGTTTTTT. Protein sequence: CASSHLRDSLSEKLFF.

In this sample, this clone turned up a few times. The chain has TRBV5-3 and TRBJ1-4; TRBD1 matches 11 bases. TRBV5-3 is flagged as an ORF with uncertain function. J lost 7 bases, V lost 4 bases, and 12 bases had no gene match. The CDR3 is 17 residues long. The CDR3: CARSVIGTGGFGEKLFF. The CDR3 DNA reads as TGTGCCAGAAGCGTGATCGGGACAGGGGGGTTCGGTGAAAAACTGTTTTTT.

This clone turned up a few times. The gene calls are TRBV4-2 and TRBJ2-1; weak D call: TRBD1 (5 bases). The CDR3 is 15 residues long. Trimming took 0 bases from V and 9 from J, leaving 15 bases between them. Germline CDR1 LGHNA, CDR2 YNFKEQ. The CDR3 reads CASSQDRGTEREQFF. The CDR3 nucleotides read TGTGCCAGCAGCCAAGATAGGGGAACGGAACGTGAGCAGTTCTTC.

The chain links TRBV2 to TRBJ1-2, with 9 nucleotides matching TRBD1. CDR1 SNHLY and CDR2 FYNNEI come from the germline V gene. The CDR3 consists of 12 residues. J lost 6 bases, V lost 8 bases, and 4 bases had no gene match. Here the CDR3 DNA reads TGTGCCAGCTCAAGGGACAGGGATGGCTACACCTTC. Its protein is CASSRDRDGYTF.

The genes are TRBV4-3 and TRBJ2-5; D ambiguous. Germline values: CDR1 LGHNA, CDR2 YSLEER. This CDR3 has 12 residues. V lost 0 bases to trimming and J lost 8 bases, with 7 bases between them. Here the CDR3 DNA reads TGCGCCAGCAGCCAAGAGAGGAGAACCCAGTACTTC. Translating gives CASSQERRTQYF.

V is TRBV5-1 and J is TRBJ2-7; a weak D match, TRBD1 (5 bases). The germline gives CDR1 SGHRS, CDR2 YFSETQ. The V and J ends lost 7 bases and 2 bases respectively, with 16 bases between them. This CDR3 has 14 amino acids. DNA for the CDR3: TGCGCCAGCCGTACAGGCGTAACCACCTACGAGCAGTACTTC. Translation: CASRTGVTTYEQYF.